The 4 T cell receptor beta chains below were found in one sample sequenced in a study of naive and memory T cell subsets. Their specific antigens are unknown. The beta constant-region primer was an equimolar mix of two oligonucleotides covering TRBC1 and TRBC2. Nested alpha and beta constant-region primers with the SP2 primer drove four PCR rounds on ligated cDNA. TCRdb ran MiXCR on the UMI-ligation and nested PCR reads and lists one entry per CDR3 protein. In the table there are more than 120,000 distinct CDR3 sequences, 15% to 25% of which are singletons. General study findings and limits: Possibly reflecting memory cells re-expressing CD45RA, a few larger clonotypes occurred in naive repertoires, especially CD8.

Sequenced input: naive CD8+ T cells from blood. Source of these receptors: a human donor in good health.

This clonotype was seen a few times. V and J are TRBV4-1 and TRBJ2-2, with TRBD2 matching over 7 bases. CDR3 size: 15 residues. The V and J ends lost 3 bases and 7 bases, in that order; junction bases with no gene match: 8. CDR1 MGHRA and CDR2 YSYEKL come from the germline V gene. The CDR3 region is CASSHPSGVIGELFF. The CDR3 DNA reads TGCGCCAGCAGCCACCCTAGCGGAGTCATCGGGGAGCTGTTTTTT.

This clonotype was recorded a few times. This chain joins TRBV5-5 and TRBJ2-5; TRBD1 might be the D (6 bases). CDR1 and CDR2 from the germline V gene are SGHKS and YYEKEE (reference sequence). The ends were cut back, 7 bases at V and 1 base at J, with 11 bases in the middle. This CDR3 spans 13 amino acids. Here the CDR3 reads CASFSTGQETQYF. The DNA of the CDR3 is TGTGCCAGCTTCTCGACAGGCCAAGAGACCCAGTACTTC.

The CDR3 sequence: CASSYRTNIYEQYF. Written as DNA, the CDR3 is TGTGCCAGCAGTTACCGGACAAACATTTACGAGCAGTACTTC. This chain uses TRBV6-5 with TRBJ2-7, with D possibly matching TRBD1 (5 bases). The CDR3 runs to 14 residues. CDR1 MNHEY and CDR2 SVGAGI come from the germline V gene. V was clipped by 2 bases and J by 4 bases, with 12 bases between them.

This clonotype came up once. The rearrangement uses TRBV28 and TRBJ2-5; perhaps D is TRBD1 or TRBD2 (5 bases each). The CDR3 is 13 residues long. Per the germline V gene, CDR1 is MDHEN and CDR2 is SYDVKM. Trimming stripped 6 bases from V and 14 bases from J, with 22 bases between. The CDR3 loop reads CASSLRGPQRRYF. The CDR3 DNA reads TGTGCCAGCAGCCTTAGGGGACCCCAAAGGCGCTACTTC. Complete variable domain (other parts from reference TRBV28 and TRBJ2-5): DVKVTQSSRYLVKRTGEKVFLECVQDMDHENMFWYRQDPGLGLRLIYFSYDVKMKEKGDIPEGYSVSREKKERFSLILESASTNQTSMYLCASSLRGPQRRYFGPGTRLLVL.